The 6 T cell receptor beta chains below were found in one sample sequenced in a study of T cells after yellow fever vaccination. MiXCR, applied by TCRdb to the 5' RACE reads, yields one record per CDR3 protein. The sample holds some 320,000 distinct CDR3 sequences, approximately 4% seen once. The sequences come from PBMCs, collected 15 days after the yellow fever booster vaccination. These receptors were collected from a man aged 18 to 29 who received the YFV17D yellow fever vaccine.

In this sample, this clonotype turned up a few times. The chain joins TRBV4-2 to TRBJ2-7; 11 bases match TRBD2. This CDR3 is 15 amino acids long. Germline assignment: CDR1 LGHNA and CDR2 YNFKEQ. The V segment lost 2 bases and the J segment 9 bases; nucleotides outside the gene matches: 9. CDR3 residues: CASSQNPSGLAVQYF. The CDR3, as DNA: TGTGCCAGCAGCCAAAACCCCTCGGGACTAGCGGTGCAGTACTTC.

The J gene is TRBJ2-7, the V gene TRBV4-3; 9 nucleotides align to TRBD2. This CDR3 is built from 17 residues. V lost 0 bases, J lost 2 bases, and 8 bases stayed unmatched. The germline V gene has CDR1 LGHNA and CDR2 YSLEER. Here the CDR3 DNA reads TGCGCCAGCAGCCAAGACCTACCTAGCGGGGCGCCCTACGAGCAGTACTTC. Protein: CASSQDLPSGAPYEQYF.

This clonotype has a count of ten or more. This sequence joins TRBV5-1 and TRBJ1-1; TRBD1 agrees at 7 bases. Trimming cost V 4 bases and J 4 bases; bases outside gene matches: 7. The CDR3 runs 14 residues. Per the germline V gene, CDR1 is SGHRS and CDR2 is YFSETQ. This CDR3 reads CASSEGASGTEAFF. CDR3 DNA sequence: TGCGCCAGCAGCGAGGGGGCAAGTGGCACTGAAGCTTTCTTT.

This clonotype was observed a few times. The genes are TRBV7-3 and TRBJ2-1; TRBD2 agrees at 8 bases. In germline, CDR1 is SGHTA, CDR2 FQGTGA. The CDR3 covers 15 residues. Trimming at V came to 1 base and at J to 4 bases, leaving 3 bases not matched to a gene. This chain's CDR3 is CASSLSGGLYNEQFF. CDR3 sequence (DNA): TGTGCCAGCAGCTTAAGCGGGGGGCTTTACAATGAGCAGTTCTTC.

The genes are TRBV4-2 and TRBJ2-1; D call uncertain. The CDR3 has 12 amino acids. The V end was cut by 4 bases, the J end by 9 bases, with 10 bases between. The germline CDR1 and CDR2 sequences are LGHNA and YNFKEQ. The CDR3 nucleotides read TGTGCCAGCAGCCCGACCAGAGGTGAGCAGTTCTTC. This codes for CASSPTRGEQFF.

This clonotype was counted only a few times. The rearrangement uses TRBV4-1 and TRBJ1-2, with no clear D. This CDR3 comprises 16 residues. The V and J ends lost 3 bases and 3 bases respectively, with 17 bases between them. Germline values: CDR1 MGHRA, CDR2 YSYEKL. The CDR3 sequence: CASSQRLKGRDYGYTF. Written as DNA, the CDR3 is TGCGCCAGCAGCCAGAGGCTCAAGGGCCGGGACTATGGCTACACCTTC.